The clone carrying this T cell receptor beta chain occurred a few times. The target antigen is unknown. These data belong to a study of cytomegalovirus exposure and HLA in healthy donors. General study points: A missense variant in DCLRE1C was later tied to TCR beta V- and J-gene trimming. Cytomegalovirus-associated TCR beta chains were listed, numbering more than 150. Earlier analysis looked at TCR beta V segments, and most were productive about 90% or about 30% of the time.

Donors showed nominal health when sampled, although they likely had unrecorded immune exposures. With 60 Vbeta and 13 Jbeta primers, the PCR was carried out. Sequenced by immunoSEQ multiplex PCR; TCRdb stores in-frame clones only, minus some. The profile shows fewer than 200,000 clones, roughly 84% of them singletons. The CDR3 covers 12 residues. Between the trimmed V and J ends, which lost 3 bases and 10 bases, there was a span of 7 bases. Per germline, CDR1 SNHLY and CDR2 FYNNEI. The V call is TRBV2, the J call TRBJ1-6; D gene unclear. What was sequenced was PBMCs. This clonotype was sampled from a male donor in good health and CMV-seronegative. The CDR3, as DNA: TGTGCCAGCAGTGACGGGATCTCACCCCTCCACTTT. It codes for CASSDGISPLHF.